The 22 T cell receptor beta chains given below trace back to one sample, sequenced in a study of technical replicates of blood from a few donors. Assay used: immunoSEQ multiplex PCR; TCRdb lists only in-frame clones, some missing. This sample carries over 60,000 clones, 93% of them seen once, and the ten largest clones take 0.2% to 0.3%. Material: T cells isolated from PBMCs. The receptors shown here come from a human donor in good health.

This clone was observed once. J is TRBJ2-7 and V is TRBV9; 8 nucleotides match TRBD1. This CDR3 region has 14 residues. The germline V gene has CDR1 SGDLS and CDR2 YYNGEE. Losses at the gene ends were 0 bases for V and 5 bases for J; bases not matched to a gene: 4. CDR3 protein: CASSVEGQGHEQYF. CDR3 nucleotide sequence: TGTGCCAGCAGCGTAGAAGGACAGGGCCACGAGCAGTACTTC.

The rearrangement uses TRBV6-5 and TRBJ1-2; 7 bases map to TRBD1. After removal of 5 bases from V and 4 bases from J, the junction contained 7 bases not matched to a gene. In germline, CDR1 is MNHEY, CDR2 SVGAGI. The CDR3 consists of 14 residues. The CDR3 DNA reads TGTGCCAGCAGTCGCGGGGCAGGGGGCTATGGCTACACCTTC. It is translated as CASSRGAGGYGYTF.

CDR3 coding DNA: TGTGCCAGCACACCCGGGACTAGTTACAATGAGCAGTTCTTC. Translating it yields CASTPGTSYNEQFF. The chain combines TRBV27 with TRBJ2-1; 8 positions agree with TRBD2. The CDR3 is made up of 14 amino acids. CDR1 MNHEY and CDR2 SMNVEV come from the germline V gene (reference sequence). V lost 7 bases, J lost 4 bases, and 6 bases stayed unmatched.

The chain carries TRBV20-1 and TRBJ2-7, with TRBD2 matching over 12 bases. Germline V gives CDR1 DFQATT, CDR2 SNEGSKA (reference sequence). The V segment lost 6 bases and the J segment 13 bases; nucleotides outside the gene matches: 7. The CDR3 is 11 residues long. The DNA of the CDR3 is TGCAGTGCGCGGACTAGCGGGATTGTATACTTC. Translated: CSARTSGIVYF.

This chain joins TRBV19 and TRBJ2-2, with a tentative D call TRBD1 (5 bases). Germline values: CDR1 LNHDA, CDR2 SQIVND (reference sequence). The V end was cut by 3 bases, the J end by 2 bases, with 10 bases between. This CDR3 has 15 residues. Here the CDR3 reads CASSMLGHNTGELFF. The CDR3 DNA reads TGTGCCAGTAGTATGCTTGGACATAACACCGGGGAGCTGTTTTTT.

The rearrangement links TRBV6-1 to TRBJ2-5; 9 bases fit TRBD2. V lost 2 bases and J lost 5; bases outside the gene matches: 15. This CDR3 has 18 residues. Germline-derived CDR1 and CDR2 are MNHNS and SASEGT. CDR3 DNA: TGTGCCAGCAGTGAACGAATCGGCGGGGGGGCTCAAAGGGAGACCCAGTACTTC. Translation: CASSERIGGGAQRETQYF.

The J gene is TRBJ2-3, the V gene TRBV28; TRBD1 aligns across 12 bases. With 3 bases clipped from V and 7 bases from J, the junction kept 11 bases outside the gene matches. Germline CDR1 reads MDHEN; CDR2 reads SYDVKM. The length of the CDR3 is 17 residues. CDR3 nucleotides: TGTGCCAGCAGTTTGAGGGATGGGACAGGGGGCGTGTATACGCAGTATTTT. As protein: CASSLRDGTGGVYTQYF.

The J gene is TRBJ2-1, the V gene TRBV27, with D perhaps matching TRBD2 (5 bases). Trimming took off 3 bases at V and 4 bases at J, with 16 bases between the two ends. CDR1 is MNHEY and CDR2 is SMNVEV in the germline V gene (reference sequence). This CDR3 spans 16 amino acids. The CDR3 here is CASSLRSGSKYNEQFF. DNA for the CDR3: TGTGCCAGCAGTTTGAGGTCGGGATCCAAATACAATGAGCAGTTCTTC.

The rearrangement joins TRBV9 to TRBJ1-2; D is unresolved. The CDR3 is made up of 14 amino acids. Germline V gene sequence: CDR1 SGDLS, CDR2 YYNGEE. V shed 0 bases and J shed 1 base, with 7 bases lying between them. This CDR3 is CASSVVGFNYGYTF. CDR3 nucleotides: TGTGCCAGCAGCGTAGTCGGGTTTAACTATGGCTACACCTTC. The variable domain in full, completed from reference TRBV9 and TRBJ1-2, reads DSGVTQTPKHLITATGQRVTLRCSPRSGDLSVYWYQQSLDQGLQFLIQYYNGEERAKGNILERFSAQQFPDLHSELNLSSLELGDSALYFCASSVVGFNYGYTFGSGTRLTVV.

The rearrangement links TRBV19 to TRBJ2-3, with TRBD2 as a possible D gene (6 bases). The CDR3 has 16 amino acids. Germline values: CDR1 LNHDA, CDR2 SQIVND (reference sequence). V was cut by 3 bases and J by 7 bases, with 20 bases left in between. CDR3 loop: CASSILPTGETNTQYF. In DNA form, the CDR3 reads TGTGCCAGTAGTATCCTTCCGACGGGAGAGACAAATACGCAGTATTTT.

In DNA form, the CDR3 reads TGTGCCAGCAGCCAAGACTCATCGGAGGGGACTGGCTACACCTTC. Its translation: CASSQDSSEGTGYTF. The chain employs TRBV4-2 and TRBJ1-2; the D gene is possibly TRBD1 (5 bases). Germline V gene sequence: CDR1 LGHNA, CDR2 YNFKEQ. V lost 0 bases and J 7 bases, leaving 15 bases between the germline ends. The CDR3 contains 15 residues.

In its sample, this clone was seen once. The gene calls are TRBV14 and TRBJ2-1; no reliable D call. Germline V gene data show CDR1 as SGHDN and CDR2 as FVKESK. This CDR3 is 13 amino acids long. V was shortened by 0 bases and J by 6 bases, with 6 bases between the two germline ends. For the CDR3, the DNA is TGTGCCAGCAGCCAAGATATGAGCAATGAGCAGTTCTTC. Encoded protein: CASSQDMSNEQFF.

The chain is built from TRBV5-1 and TRBJ1-1; D remains ambiguous. The CDR3 contains 13 residues. CDR1 SGHRS and CDR2 YFSETQ come from the germline V gene. V was pared by 2 bases and J by 0 bases, with 5 bases between. CDR3 in amino acids: CASSFSVNTEAFF. The CDR3 region has the DNA TGCGCCAGCAGCTTCTCCGTGAACACTGAAGCTTTCTTT.

The gene calls are TRBV7-2 and TRBJ2-3; D is possibly TRBD2 (6 bases). CDR3 length: 15 residues. V was cut by 1 base and J by 0 bases, with 8 bases left in between. Germline CDR1 is SGHTA and CDR2 is FQGNSA. The CDR3 loop reads CASSLGTISTDTQYF. The CDR3 nucleotides read TGTGCCAGCAGCTTAGGGACTATAAGCACAGATACGCAGTATTTT.

V and J are TRBV5-1 and TRBJ2-7, with a tentative D call TRBD1 (5 bases). Trimming took 0 bases from V and 3 from J, leaving 13 bases between them. The CDR3 contains 15 residues. Germline V gives CDR1 SGHRS, CDR2 YFSETQ. The CDR3 bases are TGCGCCAGCAGCTTGGGTGGCAGGGAATACTACGAGCAGTACTTC. It yields the protein CASSLGGREYYEQYF.

V is TRBV5-4 and J is TRBJ2-2; 8 positions match TRBD2. The CDR3 spans 14 residues. V lost 3 bases to trimming and J lost 8 bases; unmatched junction nucleotides: 6. The germline V gene has CDR1 SGHNT and CDR2 YYREEE (reference sequence). CDR3 amino acids: CASSSRLALGELFF. The CDR3 coding sequence is TGTGCCAGCAGCTCCCGACTAGCGTTAGGGGAGCTGTTTTTT.

The table lists this clone with a count of one. V gene TRBV18 combines with J gene TRBJ1-1; possibly TRBD1 for D (6 bases). Germline V lookup: CDR1 KGHSH, CDR2 LQKENI. Trimming took off 5 bases at V and 1 base at J, with 14 bases between the two ends. This CDR3 is 15 amino acids long. The CDR3 loop reads CASSRGLGANTEAFF. The CDR3 DNA reads TGTGCCAGCTCAAGAGGTCTGGGGGCGAACACTGAAGCTTTCTTT.

This clone was seen a single time. Other nucleotide sequences in the sample specify the same CDR3. This rearrangement joins TRBV6-5 to TRBJ1-1; D unresolved. V lost 3 bases, J lost 1 base, and 6 bases lay in between. The CDR3 is 13 amino acids. Per the germline V gene, CDR1 is MNHEY and CDR2 is SVGAGI. The CDR3: CASSYRGNTEAFF. The CDR3 DNA reads TGTGCCAGCAGTTATCGGGGGAACACTGAAGCTTTCTTT.

The J gene is TRBJ2-1, the V gene TRBV2, with 9 bases aligning to TRBD1. CDR3 size: 15 residues. The V gene's germline CDR1 is SNHLY and CDR2 FYNNEI. The V gene end was trimmed by 4 bases and the J gene end by 5 bases; junction bases not matched to a gene: 6. In DNA form, the CDR3 reads TGTGCCAGCAGTGCGGACAGGGGATCTAACAATGAGCAGTTCTTC. It is translated as CASSADRGSNNEQFF.

This clone appeared once. The chain links TRBV28 to TRBJ1-5, with 7 positions matching TRBD1. Germline values: CDR1 MDHEN, CDR2 SYDVKM. Trimming cost V 5 bases and J 6 bases; bases outside gene matches: 10. The CDR3 spans 15 residues. The CDR3 nucleotides read TGTGCCAGCAGTGGACGACAGGGTAGCGGTCAGCCCCAGCATTTT. Translating gives CASSGRQGSGQPQHF.

This rearrangement joins TRBV29-1 to TRBJ2-1; 12 nucleotides line up with TRBD1. Germline V gene data show CDR1 as SQVTM and CDR2 as ANQGSEA. This CDR3 region has 14 residues. Losses at the gene ends were 5 bases for V and 9 bases for J; bases not matched to a gene: 8. DNA of the CDR3: TGCAGCGTTTCTCCGGGACAGGGGGCGGGTGAGCAGTTCTTC. It specifies CSVSPGQGAGEQFF.

This clone was picked up one time. The chain joins TRBV11-2 to TRBJ1-2; TRBD1 matches 8 bases. The CDR3 contains 14 residues. V was pared by 3 bases and J by 7 bases, with 7 bases of the junction left unmatched. The germline gives CDR1 SGHAT, CDR2 FQNNGV. This CDR3 reads CASSLVDTGGGYTF. In DNA, the CDR3 is TGTGCCAGCAGCTTGGTGGACACAGGGGGTGGCTACACCTTC.